This T cell receptor (beta chain) was identified during a study of blood T cell repertoires in COVID-19. About the research overall: There were acute and convalescent COVID-19 samples, and they came from the United States, Italy and Spain. Nucleic acid was either cDNA or gDNA, and it came from T cells, B-cell-depleted T cells, or PBMCs.

The CDR3 spans 12 residues. Trimming cost V 3 bases and J 5 bases, with 7 bases left between them. The germline V gene has CDR1 SNHLY and CDR2 FYNNEI. Authors' methods: Cell counts per sample came from amplifying reference gene primers. Only in-frame clones appear in the TCRdb table, and some are missing; sequencing was by immunoSEQ multiplex PCR. The V and J calls and clone size were taken over from that table, and D and trimming were inferred from the DNA. This sample has under 150,000 clones, with roughly four fifths found just once. This clonotype originated in a man in his 70s with active or convalescent COVID-19. Sequencing was carried out using peripheral blood. V gene TRBV2 combines with J gene TRBJ1-2, with a weak D call TRBD1 (5 bases). CDR3 DNA sequence: TGTGCCAGCAGTGATCAGGGTTATGGCTACACCTTC. This sequence encodes CASSDQGYGYTF.